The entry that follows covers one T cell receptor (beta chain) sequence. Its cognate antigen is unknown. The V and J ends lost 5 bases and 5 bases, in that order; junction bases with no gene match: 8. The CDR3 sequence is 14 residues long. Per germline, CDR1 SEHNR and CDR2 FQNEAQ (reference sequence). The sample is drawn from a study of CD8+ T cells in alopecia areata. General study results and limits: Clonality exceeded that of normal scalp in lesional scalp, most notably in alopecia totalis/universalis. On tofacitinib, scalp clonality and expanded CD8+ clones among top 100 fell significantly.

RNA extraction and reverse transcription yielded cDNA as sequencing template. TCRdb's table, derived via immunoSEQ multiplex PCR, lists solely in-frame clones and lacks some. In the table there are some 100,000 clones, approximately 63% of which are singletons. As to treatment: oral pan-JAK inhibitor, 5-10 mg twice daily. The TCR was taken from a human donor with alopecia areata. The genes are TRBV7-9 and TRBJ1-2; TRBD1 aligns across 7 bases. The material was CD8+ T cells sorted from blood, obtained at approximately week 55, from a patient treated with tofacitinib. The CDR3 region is CASSNWDRPYGYTF. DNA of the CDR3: TGTGCCAGCAGCAACTGGGACAGACCTTATGGCTACACCTTC.